This TCR beta chain was recovered during a study of identifying expanded T cells in peripheral blood. Germline V CDR1 and CDR2: MNHEY, SMNVEV (reference sequence). This CDR3 contains 16 residues. V gave up 10 bases and J gave up 0 bases; unmatched junction bases: 9. Study-level findings and limits: Approximately two-week clone count variance significantly increased as total template count grew.

About this clone: Its antigen is unidentified.

TCRdb's copy holds only in-frame clones and misses some; the assay was immunoSEQ multiplex PCR. The table shows around 100,000 clones, with about 87% occurring only once. This sequence was found in a person aged 18 to 69 in good health. The rearrangement uses TRBV27 and TRBJ1-5; 10 bases match TRBD1. Material: blood. The CDR3 region is CATNRDRGYSNQPQHF. Written as DNA, the CDR3 is TGTGCCACCAACCGGGACAGGGGCTATAGCAATCAGCCCCAGCATTTT.